The 23 T cell receptor beta chains given below trace back to one sample, sequenced in a study of blood T cell repertoires in COVID-19. Here immunoSEQ multiplex PCR was the method, and the copy in TCRdb shows in-frame clones only, minus some. The sample holds 200,000 to 300,000 clones, roughly 80% seen once. Input material: peripheral blood. Source of these receptors: a woman in her sixties or seventies with active or convalescent COVID-19.

This clone was seen a single time. This chain joins TRBV5-1 and TRBJ2-3, with a tentative D call TRBD2 (6 bases). CDR1 and CDR2 (germline): SGHRS, YFSETQ. The CDR3 totals 17 residues. Trimming took 4 bases from V and 4 from J, leaving 22 bases between them. The CDR3 nucleotides are TGCGCCAGCAGCCCAAACGGGCTAGCGCCCGGGCCAGATACGCAGTATTTT. Translating gives CASSPNGLAPGPDTQYF.

V usage is TRBV6-5 and J usage is TRBJ1-2; 8 bases align to TRBD1. Per germline, CDR1 MNHEY and CDR2 SVGAGI. The CDR3 contains 13 residues. Trimming cost V 7 bases and J 5 bases; bases outside gene matches: 6. The CDR3 DNA reads as TGTGCCAGCACCCGGACAGGGAGATATGGCTACACCTTC. Protein product: CASTRTGRYGYTF.

V and J are TRBV2 and TRBJ2-5, with 11 nucleotides matching TRBD1. Germline CDR1 is SNHLY and CDR2 is FYNNEI. The CDR3 is 14 residues long. V was pared by 6 bases and J by 1 base, with 1 base of the junction left unmatched. The CDR3 nucleotides are TGTGCCAGCAGGGACAGGGGGCCCCAAGAGACCCAGTACTTC. This sequence encodes CASRDRGPQETQYF.

Only one count was recorded for this clone. The chain has TRBV10-3 and TRBJ1-6; 9 nucleotides agree with TRBD1. The CDR3 runs 15 residues. Per the germline V gene, CDR1 is ENHRY and CDR2 is SYGVKD. V shed 8 bases and J 8 bases; nucleotides not matched to a gene: 10. The CDR3 region is CAIRQGVSRDSPLHF. CDR3 DNA sequence: TGTGCCATCCGACAGGGGGTGTCAAGGGATTCACCCCTCCACTTT.

The CDR3 coding sequence is TGTGCCAGCAGGGCAGGACACGAGGATACGCAGTATTTT. Translation gives CASRAGHEDTQYF. The genes are TRBV5-8 and TRBJ2-3, with D maybe TRBD1 (5 bases). The CDR3 runs to 13 residues. Germline V lookup: CDR1 SGHTS, CDR2 YDEGEE. Trimming cost V 5 bases and J 6 bases, with 13 bases left between them.

This clone was observed a few times. The V gene is TRBV29-1, the J gene TRBJ1-3; TRBD1 aligns across 7 bases. Trimming at V came to 6 bases and at J to 4 bases, leaving 6 bases not matched to a gene. CDR1 is SQVTM, CDR2 ANQGSEA, per germline. The CDR3 runs to 13 residues. In DNA form, the CDR3 reads TGCAGCGTGGCCGGGACAGTAGGAAACACCATATATTTT. Translating it yields CSVAGTVGNTIYF.

This clone turned up a few times. The chain carries TRBV6-2 or TRBV6-3 and TRBJ2-7; D unresolved. V was cut by 5 bases and J by 5 bases, with 13 bases left in between. Germline loops: CDR1 MNHEY, CDR2 SVGEGT. The CDR3 length is 13 residues. Here the CDR3 reads CASSPQRTNEQYF. The CDR3 region has the DNA TGTGCCAGCAGTCCACAGAGAACCAACGAGCAGTACTTC.

The rearrangement uses TRBV7-2 and TRBJ2-1; D possibly corresponds to TRBD2 (6 bases). Trimming left V 5 bases short and J 0 bases short, with 11 bases between. This CDR3 is built from 15 residues. Germline V gene sequence: CDR1 SGHTA, CDR2 FQGNSA. The CDR3 sequence: CASSPMRGSYNEQFF. CDR3 bases: TGTGCCAGCAGCCCTATGCGGGGCTCCTACAATGAGCAGTTCTTC.

This sequence joins TRBV7-8 and TRBJ2-5; D might be TRBD2 (5 bases). This CDR3 is 14 amino acids long. The germline gives CDR1 SGHVS, CDR2 FQNEAQ. V was cut by 5 bases and J by 2 bases, with 12 bases left in between. CDR3 sequence reads: CASSPARRQETQYF. DNA of the CDR3: TGTGCCAGCAGCCCAGCACGGAGGCAAGAGACCCAGTACTTC.

The chain joins TRBV10-1 to TRBJ2-4; 7 positions match TRBD1. There are 20 residues in the CDR3. Losses at the gene ends were 5 bases for V and 2 bases for J; bases not matched to a gene: 21. The V gene's germline CDR1 is WNHNN and CDR2 SYGVQD (reference sequence). The CDR3: CASSHRGSPPLPSPKNIQYF. The CDR3, as DNA: TGCGCCAGCAGTCACAGGGGCTCCCCTCCCCTCCCCTCCCCCAAAAACATTCAGTACTTC.

The chain is built from TRBV29-1 and TRBJ2-3; the D is unclear. Germline V lookup: CDR1 SQVTM, CDR2 ANQGSEA. Trimming shortened V by 4 bases and J by 0 bases, and 5 bases separated the two germline ends. The CDR3 has 12 amino acids. CDR3 sequence: CSVGQSTDTQYF. CDR3 sequence (DNA): TGCAGCGTTGGGCAAAGCACAGATACGCAGTATTTT.

This clone was counted a single time. The chain is built from TRBV2 and TRBJ2-2, with D uncertain. From germline, CDR1 is SNHLY and CDR2 FYNNEI. Trimming left V 1 base short and J 7 bases short, with 7 bases between. The CDR3 spans 13 residues. CDR3 loop: CASSEERIGELFF. Here the CDR3 DNA reads TGTGCCAGCAGTGAAGAGAGGATCGGGGAGCTGTTTTTT.

In DNA, the CDR3 is TGTGCCAGCAGTGAGTTCTCTAGCAATCAGCCCCAGCATTTT. Protein product: CASSEFSSNQPQHF. This sequence joins TRBV6-1 and TRBJ1-5; D ambiguous. The ends were cut back, 3 bases at V and 0 bases at J, with 6 bases in the middle. Germline CDR1 reads MNHNS; CDR2 reads SASEGT. The CDR3 runs to 14 residues.

The gene calls are TRBV11-2 and TRBJ1-6; TRBD1 matches 8 bases. Germline V CDR1 and CDR2: SGHAT, FQNNGV. The CDR3 sequence is 16 residues long. The ends lost 0 bases at V and 3 bases at J; junction bases unmatched: 1. CDR3 region: CASSLDGQGYNSPLHF. CDR3 nucleotide sequence: TGTGCCAGCAGCTTAGATGGACAGGGCTATAATTCACCCCTCCACTTT.

The CDR3 bases are TGTGCCAGCAGTGCCCAGGGGACCGGGGGGGAGACCCAGTACTTC. It codes for CASSAQGTGGETQYF. This chain connects TRBV2 to TRBJ2-5, with D perhaps matching TRBD2 (7 bases). With 4 bases removed from V and 5 bases from J, the gap between germline ends came to 17 bases. Germline assignment: CDR1 SNHLY and CDR2 FYNNEI. The CDR3 extends over 15 amino acids.

The genes are TRBV7-9 and TRBJ1-2; TRBD1 matches at 8 bases. Germline CDR1 is SEHNR and CDR2 is FQNEAQ (reference sequence). The trim removed 1 base at V and 7 bases at J, leaving 11 bases unmatched. The CDR3 sequence is 16 residues long. The CDR3 DNA follows: TGTGCCAGCAGCTTAGGGCAGGGGGCGCCGATTTTTGGCTACACCTTC. It yields the protein CASSLGQGAPIFGYTF.

The chain recombines TRBV9 with TRBJ2-3; TRBD2 matches at 11 bases. The length of the CDR3 is 17 residues. CDR1 is SGDLS, CDR2 YYNGEE, per germline. V lost 3 bases to trimming and J lost 1 base; unmatched junction nucleotides: 7. CDR3 region: CASSGQPGLAGTDTQYF. In nucleotides, the CDR3 is TGTGCCAGCAGCGGCCAACCGGGACTAGCGGGCACAGATACGCAGTATTTT.

This chain links TRBV3-1 (or the pseudogene TRBV3-2) with TRBJ1-2; 7 bases agree with TRBD1. CDR3 size: 15 residues. Unmatched junction bases numbered 8, after V lost 0 bases and J lost 7 bases. CDR1 is LGHDT, CDR2 YNNKEL, per germline (reference sequence). CDR3 amino acids: CASSQENRGYGGYTF. The CDR3 DNA reads TGTGCCAGCAGCCAAGAAAACAGGGGCTATGGTGGCTACACCTTC.

CDR3 sequence: CSVGAGYYEQYF. CDR3 in DNA: TGCAGCGTTGGCGCAGGGTACTACGAGCAGTACTTC. The chain combines TRBV29-1 with TRBJ2-7; TRBD1 is a possible D gene (5 bases). The germline V gene has CDR1 SQVTM and CDR2 ANQGSEA. The CDR3 contains 12 residues. V dropped 4 bases and J dropped 3 bases, with 10 bases sitting between them.

In this sample, this clone turned up once. The V gene is TRBV7-9, the J gene TRBJ2-7; TRBD1 might be the D (5 bases). Looked up from germline, CDR1 is SEHNR and CDR2 is FQNEAQ (reference sequence). V lost 1 base to trimming and J lost 7 bases, with 8 bases between them. The CDR3 sequence is 12 residues long. Here the CDR3 reads CASSLGTWEQYF. DNA of the CDR3: TGTGCCAGCAGCTTAGGGACATGGGAGCAGTACTTC.

The chain has TRBV7-3 and TRBJ2-7; D is undetermined. Germline CDR1 reads SGHTA; CDR2 reads FQGTGA. This CDR3 has 15 amino acids. The V end lost 5 bases, the J end lost 0 bases, and 14 bases lay between the germline ends. The CDR3 DNA follows: TGTGCCAGCAGCCCGCAGATCAGGATCTCCTACGAGCAGTACTTC. It codes for CASSPQIRISYEQYF.

V usage is TRBV10-3 and J usage is TRBJ1-6; D is unresolved. Germline V gene lookup returns CDR1 ENHRY and CDR2 SYGVKD. The CDR3 is 13 amino acids. With 2 bases removed from V and 7 bases from J, the gap between germline ends came to 6 bases. CDR3 nucleotides: TGTGCCATCAGTGAGAGAGGGAATTCACCCCTCCACTTT. Protein: CAISERGNSPLHF.

This chain uses TRBV19 with TRBJ1-2, with 8 nucleotides matching TRBD1. The CDR3 contains 14 residues. CDR1 is LNHDA, CDR2 SQIVND, per germline (reference sequence). V shed 7 bases and J 5 bases; nucleotides not matched to a gene: 9. The CDR3 DNA reads as TGTGCCAGTACTACGACCGGGACAGGTTATGGCTACACCTTC. This codes for CASTTTGTGYGYTF.